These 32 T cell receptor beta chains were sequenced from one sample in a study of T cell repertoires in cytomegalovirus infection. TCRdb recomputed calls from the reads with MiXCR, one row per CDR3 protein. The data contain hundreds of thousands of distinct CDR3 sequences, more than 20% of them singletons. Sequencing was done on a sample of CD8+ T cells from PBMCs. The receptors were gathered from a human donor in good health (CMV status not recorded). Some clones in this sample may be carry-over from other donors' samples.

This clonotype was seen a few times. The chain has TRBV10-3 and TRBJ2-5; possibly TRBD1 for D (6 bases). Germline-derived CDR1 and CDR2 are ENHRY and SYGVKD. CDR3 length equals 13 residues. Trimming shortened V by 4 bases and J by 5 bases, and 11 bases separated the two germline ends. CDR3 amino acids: CAISGDMEETQYF. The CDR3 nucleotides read TGTGCCATCAGTGGGGACATGGAGGAGACCCAGTACTTC.

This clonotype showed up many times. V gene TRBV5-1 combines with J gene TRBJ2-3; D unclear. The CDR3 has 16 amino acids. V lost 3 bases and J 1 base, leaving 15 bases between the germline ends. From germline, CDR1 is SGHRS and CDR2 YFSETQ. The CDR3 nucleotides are TGCGCCAGCAGCTACCCGAGAAGGACCGGCACAGATACGCAGTATTTT. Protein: CASSYPRRTGTDTQYF.

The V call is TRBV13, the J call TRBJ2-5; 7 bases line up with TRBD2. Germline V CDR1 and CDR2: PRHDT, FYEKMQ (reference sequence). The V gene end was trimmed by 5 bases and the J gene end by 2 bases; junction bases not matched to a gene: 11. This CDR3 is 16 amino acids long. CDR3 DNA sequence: TGTGCCAGCAGCCCCTCGCGGGGGAGAAAACAAGAGACCCAGTACTTC. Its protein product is CASSPSRGRKQETQYF.

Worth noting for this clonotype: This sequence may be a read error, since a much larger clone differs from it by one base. The CDR3 spells CASSSGTNVYNEQFF. In nucleotides, the CDR3 is TGTGCCAGCAGCTCGGGGACAAACGTCTACAATGAGCAGTTCTTC. This chain links TRBV7-9 with TRBJ2-1, with a possible D match to TRBD1 (6 bases). Trimming removed 4 bases at V and 3 bases at J, with 13 bases between. Germline-derived CDR1 and CDR2 are SEHNR and FQNEAQ (reference sequence). This CDR3 is 15 amino acids long.

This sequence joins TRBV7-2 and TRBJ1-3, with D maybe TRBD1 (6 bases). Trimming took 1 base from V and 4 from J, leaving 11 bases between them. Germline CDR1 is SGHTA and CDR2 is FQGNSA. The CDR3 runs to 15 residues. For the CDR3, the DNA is TGTGCCAGCAGCTTAGAAACAGGGACGGGAAACACCATATATTTT. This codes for CASSLETGTGNTIYF.

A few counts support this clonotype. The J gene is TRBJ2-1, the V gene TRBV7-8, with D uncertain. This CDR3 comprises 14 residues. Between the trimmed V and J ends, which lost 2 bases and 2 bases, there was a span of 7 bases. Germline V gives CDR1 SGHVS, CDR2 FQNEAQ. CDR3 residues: CASSLFAAYNEQFF. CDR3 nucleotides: TGTGCCAGCAGCTTATTTGCGGCCTACAATGAGCAGTTCTTC.

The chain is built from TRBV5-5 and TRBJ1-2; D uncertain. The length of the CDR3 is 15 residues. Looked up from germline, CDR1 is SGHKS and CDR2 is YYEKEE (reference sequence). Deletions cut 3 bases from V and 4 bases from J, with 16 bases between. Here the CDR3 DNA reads TGTGCCAGCAGCTCCTTCGGGGAGGAAGGCTATGGCTACACCTTC. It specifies CASSSFGEEGYGYTF.

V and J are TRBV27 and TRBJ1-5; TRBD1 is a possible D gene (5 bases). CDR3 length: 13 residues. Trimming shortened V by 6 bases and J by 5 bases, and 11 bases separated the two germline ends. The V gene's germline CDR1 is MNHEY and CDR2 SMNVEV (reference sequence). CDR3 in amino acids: CASSRGTYQPQHF. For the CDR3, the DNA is TGTGCCAGCAGCCGGGGGACCTATCAGCCCCAGCATTTT.

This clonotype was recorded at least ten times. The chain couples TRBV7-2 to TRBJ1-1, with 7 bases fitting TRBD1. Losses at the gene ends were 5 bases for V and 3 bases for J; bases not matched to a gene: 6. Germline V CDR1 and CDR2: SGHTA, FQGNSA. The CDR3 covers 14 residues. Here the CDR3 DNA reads TGTGCCAGCAGCGTGACAGGGATGTACACTGAAGCTTTCTTT. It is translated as CASSVTGMYTEAFF.

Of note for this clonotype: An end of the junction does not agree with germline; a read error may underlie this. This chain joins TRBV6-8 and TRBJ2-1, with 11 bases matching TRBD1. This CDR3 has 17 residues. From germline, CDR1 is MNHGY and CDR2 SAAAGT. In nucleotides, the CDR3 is TGTGCCTGCAGTTTGGGACAGGGGGTCGTCACCTACAATGAGCAGTTCTTC. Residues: CACSLGQGVVTYNEQFF.

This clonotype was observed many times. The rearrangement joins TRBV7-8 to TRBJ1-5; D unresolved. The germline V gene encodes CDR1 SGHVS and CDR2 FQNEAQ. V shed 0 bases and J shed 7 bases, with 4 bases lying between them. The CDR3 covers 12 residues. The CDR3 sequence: CASSLAVQPQHF. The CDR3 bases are TGTGCCAGCAGCTTAGCGGTACAGCCCCAGCATTTT. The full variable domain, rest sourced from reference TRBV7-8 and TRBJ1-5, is GAGVSQSPRYKVAKRGQDVALRCDPISGHVSLFWYQQALGQGPEFLTYFQNEAQLDKSGLPSDRFFAERPEGSVSTLKIQRTQQEDSAVYLCASSLAVQPQHFGDGTRLSIL.

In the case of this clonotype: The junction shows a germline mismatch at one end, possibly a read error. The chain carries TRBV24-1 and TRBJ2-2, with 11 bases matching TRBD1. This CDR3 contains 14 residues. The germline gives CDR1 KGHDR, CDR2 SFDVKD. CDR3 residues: CVTKGTGGTGELFF. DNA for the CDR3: TGTGTCACCAAAGGGACAGGGGGCACCGGGGAGCTGTTTTTT.

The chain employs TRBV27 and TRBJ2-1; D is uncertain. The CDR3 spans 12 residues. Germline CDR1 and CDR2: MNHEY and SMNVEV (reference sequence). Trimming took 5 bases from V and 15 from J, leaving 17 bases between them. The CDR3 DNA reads TGTGCCAGCAGTGCAGGCAGTAGGATGATGTTCTTC. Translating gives CASSAGSRMMFF.

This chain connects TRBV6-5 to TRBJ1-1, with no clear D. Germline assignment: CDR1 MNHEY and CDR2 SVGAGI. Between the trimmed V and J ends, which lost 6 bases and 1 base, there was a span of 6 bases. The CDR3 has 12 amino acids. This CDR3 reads CASSNPNTEAFF. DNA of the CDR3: TGTGCCAGCAGCAATCCGAACACTGAAGCTTTCTTT.

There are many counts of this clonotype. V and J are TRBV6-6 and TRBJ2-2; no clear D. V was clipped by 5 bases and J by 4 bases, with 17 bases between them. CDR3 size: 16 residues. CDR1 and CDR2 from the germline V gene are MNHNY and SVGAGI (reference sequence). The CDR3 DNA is TGTGCCAGCAGTAAGATTCCCACTCGCCCCACCGGGGAGCTGTTTTTT. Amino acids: CASSKIPTRPTGELFF.

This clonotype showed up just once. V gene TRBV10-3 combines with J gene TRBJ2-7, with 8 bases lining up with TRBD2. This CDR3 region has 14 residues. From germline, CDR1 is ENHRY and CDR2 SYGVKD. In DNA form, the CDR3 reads TGTGACATCAGGATTAGCGGGGACTCCTACGAGCAGTACGTC. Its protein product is CDIRISGDSYEQYV.

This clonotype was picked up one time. This CDR3 is CATSRDTRGTYNEQFF. DNA for the CDR3: TGTGCCACCAGCAGAGATACCCGGGGAACCTACAATGAGCAGTTCTTC. The V gene is TRBV15, the J gene TRBJ2-1, with D maybe TRBD2 (5 bases). The CDR3 is 16 residues long. The germline gives CDR1 LNHNV, CDR2 YYDKDF (reference sequence). The V and J ends lost 0 bases and 2 bases respectively, with 11 bases between them.

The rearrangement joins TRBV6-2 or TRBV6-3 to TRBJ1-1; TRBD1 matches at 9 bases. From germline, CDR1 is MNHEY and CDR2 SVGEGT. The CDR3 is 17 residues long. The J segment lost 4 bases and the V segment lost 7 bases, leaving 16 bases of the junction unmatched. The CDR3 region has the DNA TGTGCCAGCATCTTGGACGACGGACAGGGGATCGGCACTGAAGCTTTCTTT. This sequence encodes CASILDDGQGIGTEAFF.

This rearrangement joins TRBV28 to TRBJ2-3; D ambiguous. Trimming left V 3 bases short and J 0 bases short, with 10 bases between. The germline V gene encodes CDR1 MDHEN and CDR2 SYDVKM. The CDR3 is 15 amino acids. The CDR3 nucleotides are TGTGCCAGCAGTTTTAGCATCGCAAGCACAGATACGCAGTATTTT. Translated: CASSFSIASTDTQYF.

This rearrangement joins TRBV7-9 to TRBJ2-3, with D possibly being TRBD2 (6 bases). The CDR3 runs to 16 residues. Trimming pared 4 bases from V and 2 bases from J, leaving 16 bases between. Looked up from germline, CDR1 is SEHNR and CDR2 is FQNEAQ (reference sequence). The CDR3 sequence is CASSYGLALDTDTQYF. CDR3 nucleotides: TGTGCCAGCAGCTACGGCCTAGCGTTGGACACAGATACGCAGTATTTT.

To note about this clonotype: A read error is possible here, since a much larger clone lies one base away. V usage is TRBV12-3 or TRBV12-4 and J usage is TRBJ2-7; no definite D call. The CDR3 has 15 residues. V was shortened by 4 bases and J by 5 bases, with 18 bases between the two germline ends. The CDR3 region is CASSSSNRLLNEQYF. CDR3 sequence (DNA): TGTGCCAGCAGTTCATCGAACCGCCTCTTGAACGAGCAGTACTTC.

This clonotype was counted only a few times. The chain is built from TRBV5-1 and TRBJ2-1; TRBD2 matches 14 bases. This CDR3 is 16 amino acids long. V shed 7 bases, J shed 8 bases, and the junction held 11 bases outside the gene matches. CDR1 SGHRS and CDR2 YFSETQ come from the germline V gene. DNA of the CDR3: TGCGCCAGCTTCCGACTAGCGGGGGGGCCTTTTGATGAGCAGTTCTTC. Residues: CASFRLAGGPFDEQFF.

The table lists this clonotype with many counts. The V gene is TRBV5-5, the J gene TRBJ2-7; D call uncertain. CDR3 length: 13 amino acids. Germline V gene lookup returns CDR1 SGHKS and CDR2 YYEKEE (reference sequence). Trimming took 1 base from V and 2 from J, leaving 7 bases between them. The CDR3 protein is CASSLSPTYEQYF. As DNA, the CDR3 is TGTGCCAGCAGCTTGTCTCCAACCTACGAGCAGTACTTC. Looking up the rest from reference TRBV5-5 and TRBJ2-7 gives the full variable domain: DAGVTQSPTHLIKTRGQQVTLRCSPISGHKSVSWYQQVLGQGPQFIFQYYEKEERGRGNFPDRFSARQFPNYSSELNVNALLLGDSALYLCASSLSPTYEQYFGPGTRLTVT.

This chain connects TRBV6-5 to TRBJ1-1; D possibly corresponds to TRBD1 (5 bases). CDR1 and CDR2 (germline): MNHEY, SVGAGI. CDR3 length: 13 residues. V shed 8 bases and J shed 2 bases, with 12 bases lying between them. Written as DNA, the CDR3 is TGTGCCAGCCGGGACGAGATAAACACTGAAGCTTTCTTT. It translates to CASRDEINTEAFF.

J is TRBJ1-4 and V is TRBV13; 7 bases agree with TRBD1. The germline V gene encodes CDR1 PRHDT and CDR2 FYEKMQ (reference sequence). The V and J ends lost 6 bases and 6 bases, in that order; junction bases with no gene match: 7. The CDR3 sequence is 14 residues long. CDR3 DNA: TGTGCCAGCAGTCGAACAGGGGTGGATGAAAAACTGTTTTTT. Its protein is CASSRTGVDEKLFF.

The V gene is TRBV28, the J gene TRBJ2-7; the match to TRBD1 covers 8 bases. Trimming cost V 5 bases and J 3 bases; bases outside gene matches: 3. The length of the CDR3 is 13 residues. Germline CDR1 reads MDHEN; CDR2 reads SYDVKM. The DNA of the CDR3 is TGTGCCAGCAGTAGACAGGGGAACTACGAGCAGTACGTC. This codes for CASSRQGNYEQYV.

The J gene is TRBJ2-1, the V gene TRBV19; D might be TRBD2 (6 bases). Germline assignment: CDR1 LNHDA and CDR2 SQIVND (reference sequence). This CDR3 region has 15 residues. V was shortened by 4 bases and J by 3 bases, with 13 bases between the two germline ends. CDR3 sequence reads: CASSSGTPVYNEQFF. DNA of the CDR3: TGTGCCAGTAGTAGCGGGACTCCCGTCTACAATGAGCAGTTCTTC.

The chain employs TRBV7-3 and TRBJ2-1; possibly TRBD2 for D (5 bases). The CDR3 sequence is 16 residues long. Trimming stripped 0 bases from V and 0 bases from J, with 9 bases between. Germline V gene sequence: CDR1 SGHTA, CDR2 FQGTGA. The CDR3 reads CASSLTGVNSYNEQFF. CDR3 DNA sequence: TGTGCCAGCAGCTTAACCGGGGTGAACTCCTACAATGAGCAGTTCTTC.

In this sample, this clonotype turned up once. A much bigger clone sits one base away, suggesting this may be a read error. CDR3 DNA: TGTACCAGCTCCCGACTAGCGGGGATCACAGATACGCAGTATTTT. Its protein product is CTSSRLAGITDTQYF. This chain links TRBV7-6 with TRBJ2-3; TRBD2 agrees at 11 bases. The CDR3 consists of 15 residues. Germline V gene data show CDR1 as SGHVS and CDR2 as FNYEAQ.

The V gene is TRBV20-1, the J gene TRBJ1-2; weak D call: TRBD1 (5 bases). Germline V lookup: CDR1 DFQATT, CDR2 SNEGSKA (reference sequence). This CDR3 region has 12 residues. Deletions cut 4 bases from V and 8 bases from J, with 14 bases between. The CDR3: CSAISGFGGYTF. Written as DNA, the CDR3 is TGCAGTGCTATTTCAGGGTTTGGAGGCTACACCTTC.

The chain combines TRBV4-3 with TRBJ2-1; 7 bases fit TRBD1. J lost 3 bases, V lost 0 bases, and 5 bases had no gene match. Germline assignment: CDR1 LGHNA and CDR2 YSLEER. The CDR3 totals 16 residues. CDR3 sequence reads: CASSQDQAGGYNEQFF. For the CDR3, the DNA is TGCGCCAGCAGCCAAGATCAGGCAGGGGGCTACAATGAGCAGTTCTTC.

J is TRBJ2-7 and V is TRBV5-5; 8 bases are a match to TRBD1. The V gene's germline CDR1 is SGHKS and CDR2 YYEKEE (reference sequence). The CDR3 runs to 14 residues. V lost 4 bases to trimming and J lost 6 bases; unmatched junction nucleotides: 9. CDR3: CASSLGQGPLEQYV. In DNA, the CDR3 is TGTGCCAGCAGCCTAGGACAGGGCCCGCTCGAGCAGTACGTC.